The next 9 T cell receptor beta chains were all read from a single sample in a study of T cell responses to AZD1222 COVID-19 vaccine. The assay was immunoSEQ multiplex PCR, and TCRdb's table has in-frame clones only and misses some. The sample has 65,000 or so clones; 84% are singletons. The sample here was peripheral blood, taken on day 0 of AZD1222 vaccination. These receptors originate from an adult in good health.

The chain recombines TRBV3-1 (or the pseudogene TRBV3-2) with TRBJ1-1; possible D gene TRBD1, 6 bases. Trimming shortened V by 5 bases and J by 4 bases, and 11 bases separated the two germline ends. Germline CDR1 LGHDT, CDR2 YNNKEL (reference sequence). CDR3 size: 13 residues. CDR3 sequence reads: CASSETGSTEAFF. CDR3 nucleotides: TGTGCCAGCAGCGAAACAGGGAGCACTGAAGCTTTCTTT.

CDR3 in DNA: TGCGCCAGCAGCCCCCGTGCAGGGGGTCCAGAGACCCAGTACTTC. This encodes CASSPRAGGPETQYF. This chain joins TRBV4-1 and TRBJ2-5; 7 nucleotides agree with TRBD1. Germline CDR1 and CDR2: MGHRA and YSYEKL. This CDR3 spans 15 amino acids. The trim removed 4 bases at V and 4 bases at J, leaving 9 bases unmatched.

The chain's CDR3 is CASGQAYEQYF. The CDR3 DNA is TGTGCCAGCGGACAGGCCTACGAGCAGTACTTC. The chain is built from TRBV7-6 and TRBJ2-7; TRBD1 agrees at 7 bases. The CDR3 totals 11 residues. V lost 8 bases, J lost 2 bases, and 0 bases stayed unmatched. Germline CDR1 is SGHVS and CDR2 is FNYEAQ.

The chain carries TRBV4-2 and TRBJ2-7, with 7 bases aligning to TRBD1. Germline CDR1 and CDR2: LGHNA and YNFKEQ. CDR3 length: 16 amino acids. Trimming cost V 4 bases and J 0 bases; bases outside gene matches: 9. The CDR3 sequence is CASSREPGQNSYEQYF. Here the CDR3 DNA reads TGTGCCAGCAGCCGAGAACCGGGACAGAACTCCTACGAGCAGTACTTC.

The chain recombines TRBV27 with TRBJ2-1; D possibly uses TRBD1 or TRBD2 (6 bases each). Trimming shortened V by 3 bases and J by 4 bases, and 19 bases separated the two germline ends. There are 17 residues in the CDR3. Germline assignment: CDR1 MNHEY and CDR2 SMNVEV (reference sequence). Here the CDR3 DNA reads TGTGCCAGCAGTTTCCCCGCCCTGGGGGGCTCTTACAATGAGCAGTTCTTC. Translating it yields CASSFPALGGSYNEQFF.

The chain employs TRBV27 and TRBJ1-6; TRBD1 is a possible D gene (5 bases). Trimming stripped 10 bases from V and 6 bases from J, with 19 bases between. The CDR3 is 15 residues long. CDR1 MNHEY and CDR2 SMNVEV come from the germline V gene (reference sequence). The CDR3 nucleotides read TGTGCCACCTCTCGGGGGGTGGGGAGTAATTCACCCCTCCACTTT. It codes for CATSRGVGSNSPLHF.

The genes are TRBV28 and TRBJ2-3, with D perhaps TRBD1 or TRBD2 (5 bases each). Trimming pared 6 bases from V and 6 bases from J, leaving 22 bases between. The CDR3 runs to 16 residues. The germline CDR1 and CDR2 sequences are MDHEN and SYDVKM. Here the CDR3 reads CASSLSGRLRGDTQYF. The CDR3 DNA is TGTGCCAGCAGCCTCTCTGGACGGTTACGGGGCGATACGCAGTATTTT.

The rearrangement links TRBV5-4 to TRBJ2-1; TRBD1 aligns across 7 bases. The V gene's germline CDR1 is SGHNT and CDR2 YYREEE (reference sequence). The junction had 6 bases not matched to a gene; V was cut back by 4 bases and J by 5 bases. This CDR3 is built from 14 residues. This CDR3 is CASSPDRWHNEQFF. The CDR3 nucleotides are TGTGCCAGCAGCCCGGACAGGTGGCACAATGAGCAGTTCTTC.

The chain couples TRBV29-1 to TRBJ2-7; the D is unclear. The V gene's germline CDR1 is SQVTM and CDR2 ANQGSEA. The CDR3 length is 13 residues. V gave up 6 bases and J gave up 7 bases, with 19 bases separating them. CDR3 in amino acids: CSVLDGTFGEQYF. The CDR3 DNA reads TGCAGCGTCCTGGACGGTACGTTTGGGGAGCAGTACTTC.